This T cell receptor beta chain was recorded in a study of cytomegalovirus exposure and HLA in healthy donors. Findings and limits, study-wide: Cytomegalovirus status, reportedly, was diagnosed with high specificity and sensitivity by the classifier.

Germline trimming cut 1 base from V and 3 bases from J; bases unmatched to any gene: 15. The CDR3 sequence is 19 residues long. Germline V gene sequence: CDR1 SGHVS, CDR2 FQNEAQ. Of note for this clone: What it recognizes is unknown.

PCR involved 60 Vbeta and 13 Jbeta primers. Assay used: immunoSEQ multiplex PCR; TCRdb lists only in-frame clones, some missing. Among 200,000 to 250,000 clones listed, more than 60% were seen once. This chain joins TRBV7-8 and TRBJ1-5; 7 bases align to TRBD1. Sequenced: PBMCs. The TCR comes from a woman aged 30 to 39 in good health and CMV-seronegative. The CDR3 region is CASSLVRLSDDRANQPQHF. CDR3 nucleotides: TGTGCCAGCAGCTTAGTTCGCTTGTCGGACGACAGGGCCAATCAGCCCCAGCATTTT. The full variable domain, its missing parts supplied by reference TRBV7-8 and TRBJ1-5, is GAGVSQSPRYKVAKRGQDVALRCDPISGHVSLFWYQQALGQGPEFLTYFQNEAQLDKSGLPSDRFFAERPEGSVSTLKIQRTQQEDSAVYLCASSLVRLSDDRANQPQHFGDGTRLSIL.